This T cell receptor beta chain appears in the sequencing data of a study of beta chain features in type 1 diabetes. General observations from the study: TCRB CDR3s from Type 1 diabetes patients were moderately but significantly shorter in all four CD4+ subsets. PCR could preferentially amplify shorter templates, alike in patients and controls.

Sorted cells reached over 95% purity in every population. Regarding this clone: Its target is not known.

Expressed TCRB transcripts were sequenced because the isolated RNA had all been reverse transcribed beforehand. The assay was immunoSEQ multiplex PCR, and TCRdb's table has in-frame clones only and misses some. The data show some 250,000 clones, approximately 14% seen once. Material: naive CD4+ T cells from blood. This clonotype was obtained from a man aged 25 to 40 with type 1 diabetes.

CDR3 in DNA: TGTGCCAGCAGTGCCTCTCTAACCTCTCAGCCCCAGCATTTT. As protein: CASSASLTSQPQHF. The chain uses TRBV2 and TRBJ1-5, with D unresolved. Trimming shortened V by 4 bases and J by 6 bases, and 13 bases separated the two germline ends. The V gene's germline CDR1 is SNHLY and CDR2 FYNNEI. The CDR3 contains 14 residues. Drawing the rest from reference TRBV2 and TRBJ1-5, the complete variable domain is EPEVTQTPSHQVTQMGQEVILRCVPISNHLYFYWYRQILGQKVEFLVSFYNNEISEKSEIFDDQFSVERPDGSNFTLKIRSTKLEDSAMYFCASSASLTSQPQHFGDGTRLSIL.